The entry that follows covers one T cell receptor (beta chain) sequence. The data are from a study of cytomegalovirus exposure and HLA in healthy donors. 13 Jbeta primers and 60 Vbeta primers were used for the PCR. Using immunoSEQ multiplex PCR, the repertoire was profiled, and TCRdb retains in-frame clones only, with some absent. The profile shows some 250,000 clones, roughly 80% of them singletons. Unmatched junction bases numbered 7, after V lost 3 bases and J lost 9 bases. Germline lookup yields CDR1 MNHEY and CDR2 SMNVEV (reference sequence). The CDR3 runs 15 residues. Sequenced input: PBMCs. The sequence came from a woman aged 35 to 49 in good health and CMV-seropositive. This chain uses TRBV27 with TRBJ2-1; 11 nucleotides match TRBD1. For the CDR3, the DNA is TGTGCCAGCAGTTTCGGACAGGGGGCGGTAGGTGAGCAGTTCTTC. This gives the protein CASSFGQGAVGEQFF.